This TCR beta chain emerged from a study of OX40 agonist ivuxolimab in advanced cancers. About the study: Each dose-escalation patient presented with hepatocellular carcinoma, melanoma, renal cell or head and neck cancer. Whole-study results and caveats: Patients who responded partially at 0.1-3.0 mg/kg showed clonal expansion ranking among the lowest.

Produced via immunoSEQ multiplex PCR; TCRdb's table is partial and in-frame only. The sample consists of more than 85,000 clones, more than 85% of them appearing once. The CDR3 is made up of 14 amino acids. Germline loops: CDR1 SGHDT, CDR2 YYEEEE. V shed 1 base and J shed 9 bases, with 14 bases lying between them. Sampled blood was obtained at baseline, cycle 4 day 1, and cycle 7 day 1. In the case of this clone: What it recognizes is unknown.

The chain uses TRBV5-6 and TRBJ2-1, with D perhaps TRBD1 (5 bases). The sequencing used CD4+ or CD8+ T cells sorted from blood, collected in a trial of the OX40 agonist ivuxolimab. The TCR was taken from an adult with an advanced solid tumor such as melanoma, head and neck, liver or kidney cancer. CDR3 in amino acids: CASSLRGSYVEQFF. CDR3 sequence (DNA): TGTGCCAGCAGCTTGAGGGGTTCCTACGTTGAGCAGTTCTTC.